One sample yielded the 9 T cell receptor beta chains listed below, sequenced in a study of a mutant IDH1 vaccine in newly diagnosed glioma. The table came from immunoSEQ multiplex PCR; TCRdb's copy has only in-frame clones and leaves some out. Seen here are approximately 57,000 clones, about 81% observed once, and the top ten hold 7.5% to 10%. The antigens these receptors bind are not known. Time point indicated: week 23, last vaccination. What each vaccine dose contained was 300 ug of mutant IDH1 20-mer peptide, accompanied by topical imiquimod. This sample comprised PBMCs, obtained from a glioma patient whose treatment included an IDH1 peptide vaccine. The origin of the receptors is a woman in her thirties or forties with glioma. Some clones in this sample may be carry-over from other donors' samples.

The CDR3 region is CASSLLTATGNEQFF. Written as DNA, the CDR3 is TGTGCCAGCAGTTTATTAACCGCCACAGGCAATGAGCAGTTCTTC. J is TRBJ2-1 and V is TRBV27; D is perhaps TRBD1 (5 bases). The CDR3 length is 15 residues. The V end lost 1 base, the J end lost 6 bases, and 13 bases lay between the germline ends. Germline lookup yields CDR1 MNHEY and CDR2 SMNVEV (reference sequence).

The CDR3 region is CASRPGQTNTGELFF. The DNA for the CDR3 is TGTGCCAGTAGGCCGGGACAGACCAACACCGGGGAGCTGTTTTTT. The V call is TRBV19, the J call TRBJ2-2, with 7 bases lining up with TRBD1. After removal of 6 bases from V and 2 bases from J, the junction contained 6 bases not matched to a gene. The germline CDR1 and CDR2 sequences are LNHDA and SQIVND (reference sequence). The CDR3 length is 15 residues.

This clone has more than one count but fewer than ten. J is TRBJ1-5 and V is TRBV7-8; possible D gene TRBD1, 5 bases. The germline CDR1 and CDR2 sequences are SGHVS and FQNEAQ. The length of the CDR3 is 15 residues. V dropped 4 bases and J dropped 2 bases, with 12 bases sitting between them. The CDR3: CASSSDREGNQPQHF. The CDR3 bases are TGTGCCAGCAGCTCCGACAGAGAGGGCAATCAGCCCCAGCATTTT.

This chain connects TRBV29-1 to TRBJ1-2; D is perhaps TRBD1 (5 bases). The CDR3 runs to 16 residues. Trimming cost V 4 bases and J 7 bases, with 25 bases left between them. CDR1 is SQVTM and CDR2 is ANQGSEA in the germline V gene. The CDR3 loop is CSVVPGGENRRSGYTF. Written as DNA, the CDR3 is TGCAGCGTTGTCCCAGGAGGGGAAAACAGGCGGAGTGGCTACACCTTC.

This sequence joins TRBV7-9 and TRBJ2-7; D remains ambiguous. The V gene lost 0 bases and the J gene lost 4 bases, with 4 bases spanning the gap. CDR1 and CDR2 from the germline V gene are SEHNR and FQNEAQ (reference sequence). The CDR3 spans 12 residues. The CDR3 DNA follows: TGTGCCAGCAGCTTAGCGTGGTACGAGCAGTACTTC. Translating it yields CASSLAWYEQYF.

The chain couples TRBV6-5 to TRBJ2-7; D ambiguous. Germline CDR1 reads MNHEY; CDR2 reads SVGAGI. CDR3 length: 15 residues. V was clipped by 0 bases and J by 1 base, with 10 bases between them. CDR3 sequence: CASSYSALGSYEQYF. In DNA form, the CDR3 reads TGTGCCAGCAGTTACTCCGCTTTGGGATCCTACGAGCAGTACTTC.

The rearrangement joins TRBV6-5 to TRBJ2-7; 7 bases are shared with TRBD2. V shed 0 bases and J 4 bases; nucleotides not matched to a gene: 9. Germline loops: CDR1 MNHEY, CDR2 SVGAGI. The CDR3 is 16 amino acids. CDR3 in amino acids: CASSYSTAPGRYEQYF. CDR3 coding DNA: TGTGCCAGCAGTTACTCGACGGCCCCCGGGAGGTACGAGCAGTACTTC.

The chain employs TRBV4-1 and TRBJ1-2; 9 nucleotides line up with TRBD1. The CDR3 is made up of 15 amino acids. CDR1 and CDR2 from the germline V gene are MGHRA and YSYEKL. Unmatched junction bases numbered 9, after V lost 4 bases and J lost 6 bases. DNA for the CDR3: TGCGCCAGCAGCCCCGGGACAGGGTCGAGGAATGGCTACACCTTC. It specifies CASSPGTGSRNGYTF.

This clone is a singleton in its sample. The CDR3 sequence is CASSISGGTYNEQFF. CDR3 DNA sequence: TGCGCCAGCAGCATTAGCGGGGGGACCTACAATGAGCAGTTCTTC. V and J are TRBV5-1 and TRBJ2-1; 10 bases line up with TRBD2. With V trimmed by 4 bases and J by 2 bases, 3 bases remained unmatched. The CDR3 is 15 amino acids. The germline CDR1 and CDR2 sequences are SGHRS and YFSETQ.